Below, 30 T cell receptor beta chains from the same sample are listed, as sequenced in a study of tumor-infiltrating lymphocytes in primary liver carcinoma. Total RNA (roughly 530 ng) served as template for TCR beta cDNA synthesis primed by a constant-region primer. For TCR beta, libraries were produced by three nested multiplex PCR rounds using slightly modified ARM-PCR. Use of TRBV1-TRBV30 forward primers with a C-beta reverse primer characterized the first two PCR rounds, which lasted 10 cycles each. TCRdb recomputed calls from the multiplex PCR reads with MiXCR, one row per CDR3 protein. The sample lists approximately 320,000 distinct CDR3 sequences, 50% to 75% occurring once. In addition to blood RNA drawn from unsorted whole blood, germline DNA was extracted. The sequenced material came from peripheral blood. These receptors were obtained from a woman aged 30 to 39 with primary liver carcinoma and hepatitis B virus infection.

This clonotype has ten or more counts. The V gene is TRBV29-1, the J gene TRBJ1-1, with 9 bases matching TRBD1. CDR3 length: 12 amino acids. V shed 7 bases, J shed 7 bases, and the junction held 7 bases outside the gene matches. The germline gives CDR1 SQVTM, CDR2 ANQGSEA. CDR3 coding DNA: TGCAGCGGTGTACAGGGGGCTAATGAAGCTTTCTTT. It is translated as CSGVQGANEAFF.

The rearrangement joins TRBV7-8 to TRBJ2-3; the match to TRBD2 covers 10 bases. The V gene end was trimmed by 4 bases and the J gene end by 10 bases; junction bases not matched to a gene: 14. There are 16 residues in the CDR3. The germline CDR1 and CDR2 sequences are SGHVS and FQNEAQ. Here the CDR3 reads CASSSRGLAASGAQYF. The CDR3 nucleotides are TGTGCCAGCAGCTCACGTGGACTAGCGGCATCGGGTGCGCAGTATTTT.

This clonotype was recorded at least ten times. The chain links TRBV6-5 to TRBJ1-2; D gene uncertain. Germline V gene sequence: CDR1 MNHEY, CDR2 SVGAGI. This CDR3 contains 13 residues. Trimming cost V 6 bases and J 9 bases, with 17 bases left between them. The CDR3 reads CASRSEVEGRYTF. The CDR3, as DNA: TGTGCCAGCAGATCGGAGGTGGAGGGCCGCTACACCTTC.

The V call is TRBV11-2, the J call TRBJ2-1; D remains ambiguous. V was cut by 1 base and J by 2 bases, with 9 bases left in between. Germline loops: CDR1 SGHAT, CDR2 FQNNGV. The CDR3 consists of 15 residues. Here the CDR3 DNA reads TGTGCCAGCAGCTTAGTTGCTACCCCCTACAATGAGCAGTTCTTC. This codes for CASSLVATPYNEQFF.

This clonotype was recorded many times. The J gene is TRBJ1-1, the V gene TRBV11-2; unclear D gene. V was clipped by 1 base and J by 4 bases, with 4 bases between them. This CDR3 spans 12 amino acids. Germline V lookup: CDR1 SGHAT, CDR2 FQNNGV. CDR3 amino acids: CASSLGITEAFF. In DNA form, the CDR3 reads TGTGCCAGCAGCTTAGGCATCACTGAAGCTTTCTTT.

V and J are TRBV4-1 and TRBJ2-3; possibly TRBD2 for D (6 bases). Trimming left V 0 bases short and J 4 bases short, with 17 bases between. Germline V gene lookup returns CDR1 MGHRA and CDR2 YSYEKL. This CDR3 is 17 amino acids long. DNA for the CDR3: TGCGCCAGCAGCCAAGACTCTCCTAGGACGGGGGCAGATACGCAGTATTTT. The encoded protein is CASSQDSPRTGADTQYF.

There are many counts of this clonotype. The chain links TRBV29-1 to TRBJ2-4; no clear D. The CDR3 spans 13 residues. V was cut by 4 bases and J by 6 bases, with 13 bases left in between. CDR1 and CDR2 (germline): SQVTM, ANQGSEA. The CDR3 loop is CSVVWGSRNIQYF. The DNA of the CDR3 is TGCAGCGTTGTATGGGGATCAAGAAACATTCAGTACTTC.

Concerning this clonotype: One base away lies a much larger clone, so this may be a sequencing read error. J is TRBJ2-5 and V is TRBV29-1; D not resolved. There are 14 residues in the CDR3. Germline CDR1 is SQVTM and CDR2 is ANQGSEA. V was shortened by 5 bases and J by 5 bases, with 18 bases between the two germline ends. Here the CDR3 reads CSVSASAYAETQYF. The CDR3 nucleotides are TGCAGCGTTTCCGCTTCAGCGTATGCGGAGACCCAGTACTTC.

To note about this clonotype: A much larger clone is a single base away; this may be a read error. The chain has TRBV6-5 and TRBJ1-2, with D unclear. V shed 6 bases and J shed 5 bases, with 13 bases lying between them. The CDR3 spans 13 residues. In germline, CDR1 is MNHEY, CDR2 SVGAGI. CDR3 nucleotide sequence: TGTGCCAGCAGATACGACGGCGGTTATGGCTACACCTTC. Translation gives CASRYDGGYGYTF.

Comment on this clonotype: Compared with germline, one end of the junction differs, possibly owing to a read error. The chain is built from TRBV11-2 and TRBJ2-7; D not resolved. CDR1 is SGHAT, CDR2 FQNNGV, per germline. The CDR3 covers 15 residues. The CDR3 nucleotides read TGTGCCGGCAGCTTAGTTCCCCATAGCTCCTACGAGCAGTACTTC. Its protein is CAGSLVPHSSYEQYF.

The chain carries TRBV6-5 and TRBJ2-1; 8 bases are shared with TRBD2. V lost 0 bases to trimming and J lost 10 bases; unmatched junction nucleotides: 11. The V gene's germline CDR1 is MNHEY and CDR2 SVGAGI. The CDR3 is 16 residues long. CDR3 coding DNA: TGTGCCAGCAGTTACTCAACTAGCGGAATTCCAGTGGAGCAGTTCTTC. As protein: CASSYSTSGIPVEQFF.

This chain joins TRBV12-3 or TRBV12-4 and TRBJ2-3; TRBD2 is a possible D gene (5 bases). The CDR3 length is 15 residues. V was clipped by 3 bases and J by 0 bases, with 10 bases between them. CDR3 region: CASSLQDSSTDTQYF. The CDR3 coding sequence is TGTGCCAGCAGTTTGCAGGACTCTAGCACAGATACGCAGTATTTT.

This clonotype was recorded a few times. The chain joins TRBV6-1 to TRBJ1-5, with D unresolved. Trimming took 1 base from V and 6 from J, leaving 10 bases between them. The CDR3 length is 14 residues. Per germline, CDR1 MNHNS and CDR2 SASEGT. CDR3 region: CASSEEWFPQPQHF. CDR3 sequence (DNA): TGTGCCAGCAGTGAAGAGTGGTTCCCTCAGCCCCAGCATTTT.

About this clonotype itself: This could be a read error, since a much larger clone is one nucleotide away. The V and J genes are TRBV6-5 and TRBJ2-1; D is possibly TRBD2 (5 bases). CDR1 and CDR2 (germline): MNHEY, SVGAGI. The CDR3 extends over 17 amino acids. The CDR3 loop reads CASSGYLTGIHYYEQFF. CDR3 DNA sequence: TGTGCCAGCAGCGGGTATCTTACGGGGATCCACTACTATGAGCAGTTCTTC.

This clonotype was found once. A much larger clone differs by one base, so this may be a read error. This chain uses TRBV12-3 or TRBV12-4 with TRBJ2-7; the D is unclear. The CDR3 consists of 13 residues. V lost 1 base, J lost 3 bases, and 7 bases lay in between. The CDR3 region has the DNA TGTGCCAGCAGTTTAGAAAGGCGCTACGAGCAGTACTTC. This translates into CASSLERRYEQYF.

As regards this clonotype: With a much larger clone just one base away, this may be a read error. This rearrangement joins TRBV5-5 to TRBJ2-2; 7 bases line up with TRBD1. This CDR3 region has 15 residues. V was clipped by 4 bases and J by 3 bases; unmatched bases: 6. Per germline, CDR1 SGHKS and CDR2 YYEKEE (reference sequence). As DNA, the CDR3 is TGTGCCAGCAGCATCCGGGACAGCGACACCGGGGAGCTGTTTTTT. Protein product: CASSIRDSDTGELFF.

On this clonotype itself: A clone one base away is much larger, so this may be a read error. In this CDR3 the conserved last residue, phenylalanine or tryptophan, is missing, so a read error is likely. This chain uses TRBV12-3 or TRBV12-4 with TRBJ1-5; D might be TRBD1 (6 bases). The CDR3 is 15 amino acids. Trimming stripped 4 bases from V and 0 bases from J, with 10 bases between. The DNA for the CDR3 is TGTGCCAGCAGTTACGGAGGGGGTAGCAATCAGCCCCAGCATCTT. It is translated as CASSYGGGSNQPQHL.

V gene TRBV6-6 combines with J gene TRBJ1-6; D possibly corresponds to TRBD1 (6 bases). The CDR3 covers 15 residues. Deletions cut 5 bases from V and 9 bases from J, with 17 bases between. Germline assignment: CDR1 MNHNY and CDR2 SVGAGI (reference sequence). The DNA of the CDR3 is TGTGCCAGCAGTCCGGATGGGACATGGTTTTCACCCCTCCACTTT. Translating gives CASSPDGTWFSPLHF.

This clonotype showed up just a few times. The CDR3 spells CASSSKKRLGLASYEQYF. CDR3 nucleotides: TGTGCCAGCAGTTCAAAAAAAAGATTGGGACTAGCATCGTACGAGCAGTACTTC. The chain carries TRBV6-2 or TRBV6-3 and TRBJ2-7, with 9 positions matching TRBD2. This CDR3 is 18 amino acids long. Germline trimming cut 4 bases from V and 4 bases from J; bases unmatched to any gene: 17. Germline V gene data show CDR1 as MNHEY and CDR2 as SVGEGT.

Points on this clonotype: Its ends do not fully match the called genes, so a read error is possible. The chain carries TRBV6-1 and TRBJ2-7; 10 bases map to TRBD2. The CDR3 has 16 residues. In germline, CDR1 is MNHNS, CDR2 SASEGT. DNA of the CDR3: TGTACCAGCAGTGAAGCGGGGGGGGCGGTCCTCAACCAGCAGTACTTC. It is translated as CTSSEAGGAVLNQQYF.

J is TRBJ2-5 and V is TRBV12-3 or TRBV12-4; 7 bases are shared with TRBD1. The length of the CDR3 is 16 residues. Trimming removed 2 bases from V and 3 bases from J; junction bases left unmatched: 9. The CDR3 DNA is TGTGCCAGCAGTTTAATATTGTGGGGACAGAAAGAGACCCAGTACTTC. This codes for CASSLILWGQKETQYF.

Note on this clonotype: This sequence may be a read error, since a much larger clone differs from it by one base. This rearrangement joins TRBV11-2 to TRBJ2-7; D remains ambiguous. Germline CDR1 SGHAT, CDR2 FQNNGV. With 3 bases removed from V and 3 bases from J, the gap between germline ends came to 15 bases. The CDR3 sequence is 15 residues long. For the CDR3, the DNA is TGTGCCAGCAGCTTTGGTATCGGGCCCCTCTACGAGCAGTACTTC. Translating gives CASSFGIGPLYEQYF.

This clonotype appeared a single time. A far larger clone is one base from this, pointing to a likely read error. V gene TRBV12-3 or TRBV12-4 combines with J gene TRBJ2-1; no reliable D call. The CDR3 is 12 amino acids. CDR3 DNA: TGTGCCAGCAGTTTAGTGGGGAATGGGCAGTTCTTC. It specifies CASSLVGNGQFF.

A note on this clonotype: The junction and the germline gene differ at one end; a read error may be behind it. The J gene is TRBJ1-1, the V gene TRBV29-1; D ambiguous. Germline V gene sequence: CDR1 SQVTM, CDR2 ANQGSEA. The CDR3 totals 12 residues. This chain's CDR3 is CSLEVGNTETFF. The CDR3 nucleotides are TGCAGTCTTGAGGTTGGAAACACTGAAACTTTCTTT.

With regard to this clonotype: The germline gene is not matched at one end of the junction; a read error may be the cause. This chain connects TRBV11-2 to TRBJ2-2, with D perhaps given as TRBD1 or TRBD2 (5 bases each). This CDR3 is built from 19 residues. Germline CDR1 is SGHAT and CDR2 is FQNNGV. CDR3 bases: TGTGCCAGCAGCTTATCCCCGGGACGGATCCTCGCTAACATCGGGGAGCTGTTTTTT. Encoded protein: CASSLSPGRILANIGELFF.

The CDR3 region is CASSPTGGILEPQHF. Here the CDR3 DNA reads TGTGCCAGTAGTCCGACAGGCGGTATATTGGAGCCCCAGCATTTT. The chain employs TRBV19 and TRBJ1-5; D possibly corresponds to TRBD1 (6 bases). CDR1 LNHDA and CDR2 SQIVND come from the germline V gene (reference sequence). Deletions cut 5 bases from V and 8 bases from J, with 19 bases between. The CDR3 spans 15 residues. Using reference TRBV19 and TRBJ1-5 for the parts outside the CDR3, the full variable domain is DGGITQSPKYLFRKEGQNVTLSCEQNLNHDAMYWYRQDPGQGLRLIYYSQIVNDFQKGDIAEGYSVSREKKESFPLTVTSAQKNPTAFYLCASSPTGGILEPQHFGDGTRLSIL.

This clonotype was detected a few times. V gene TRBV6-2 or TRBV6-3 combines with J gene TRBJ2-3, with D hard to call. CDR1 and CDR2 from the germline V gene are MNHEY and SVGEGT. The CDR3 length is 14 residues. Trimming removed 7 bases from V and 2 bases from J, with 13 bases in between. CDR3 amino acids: CASKGRWDTDTQYF. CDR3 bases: TGTGCCAGCAAAGGACGGTGGGACACAGATACGCAGTATTTT.

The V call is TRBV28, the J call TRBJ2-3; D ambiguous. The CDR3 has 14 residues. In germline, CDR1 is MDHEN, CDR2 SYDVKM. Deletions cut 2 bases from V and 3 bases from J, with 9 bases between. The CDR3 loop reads CASSLRTETDTQYF. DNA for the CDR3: TGTGCCAGCAGTTTAAGGACCGAGACAGATACGCAGTATTTT.

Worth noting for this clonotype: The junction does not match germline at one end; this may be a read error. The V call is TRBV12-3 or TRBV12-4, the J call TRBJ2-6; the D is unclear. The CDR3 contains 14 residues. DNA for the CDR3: TGTGCCAGCAGCCAGAATGTTGGGACCAACGTCCTGACTTTC. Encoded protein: CASSQNVGTNVLTF.

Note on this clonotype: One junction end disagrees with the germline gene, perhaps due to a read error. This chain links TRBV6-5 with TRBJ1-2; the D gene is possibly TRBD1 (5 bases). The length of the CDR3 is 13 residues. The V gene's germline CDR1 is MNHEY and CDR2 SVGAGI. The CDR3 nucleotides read TGTGCCAGCAGTTCCACGGGGGGTATTGGCTGCACCTTC. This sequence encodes CASSSTGGIGCTF.